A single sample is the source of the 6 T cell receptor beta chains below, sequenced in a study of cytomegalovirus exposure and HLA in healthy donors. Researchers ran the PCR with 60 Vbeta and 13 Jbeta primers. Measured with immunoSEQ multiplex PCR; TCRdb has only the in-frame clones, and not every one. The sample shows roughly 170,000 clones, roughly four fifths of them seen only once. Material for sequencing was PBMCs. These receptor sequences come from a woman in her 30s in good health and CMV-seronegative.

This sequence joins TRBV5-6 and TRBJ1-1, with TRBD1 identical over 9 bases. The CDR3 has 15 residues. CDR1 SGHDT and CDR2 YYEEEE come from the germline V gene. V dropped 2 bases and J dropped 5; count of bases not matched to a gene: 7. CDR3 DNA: TGTGCCAGCAGCTTCAGGGACAGGGTGTTTACTGAAGCTTTCTTT. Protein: CASSFRDRVFTEAFF.

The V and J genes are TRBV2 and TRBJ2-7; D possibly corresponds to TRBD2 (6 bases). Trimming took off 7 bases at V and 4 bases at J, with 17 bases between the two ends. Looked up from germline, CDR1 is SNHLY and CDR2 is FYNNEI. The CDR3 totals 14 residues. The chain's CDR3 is CASNLPGERYEQYF. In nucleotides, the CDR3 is TGTGCCAGCAACCTTCCGGGGGAAAGGTACGAGCAGTACTTC.

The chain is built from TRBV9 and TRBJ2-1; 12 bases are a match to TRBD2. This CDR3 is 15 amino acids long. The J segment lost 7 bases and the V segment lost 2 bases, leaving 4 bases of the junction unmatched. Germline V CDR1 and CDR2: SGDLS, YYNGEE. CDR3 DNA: TGTGCCAGCAGCGTTACGCTAGCGGGGGGGAATGAGCAGTTCTTC. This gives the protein CASSVTLAGGNEQFF.

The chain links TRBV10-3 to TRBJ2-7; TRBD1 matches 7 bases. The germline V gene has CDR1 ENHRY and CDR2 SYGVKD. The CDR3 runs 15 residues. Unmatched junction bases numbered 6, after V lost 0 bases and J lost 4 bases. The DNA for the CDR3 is TGTGCCATCAGTGAGTCCCCAGGGGGACAATACGAGCAGTACTTC. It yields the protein CAISESPGGQYEQYF.

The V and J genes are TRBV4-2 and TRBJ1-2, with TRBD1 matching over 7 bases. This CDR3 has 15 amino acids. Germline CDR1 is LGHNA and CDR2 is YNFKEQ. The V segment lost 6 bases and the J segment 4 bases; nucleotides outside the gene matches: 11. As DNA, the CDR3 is TGTGCCAGCAGTCTGGAGGGGGCCCCCCTCTATGGCTACACCTTC. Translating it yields CASSLEGAPLYGYTF.

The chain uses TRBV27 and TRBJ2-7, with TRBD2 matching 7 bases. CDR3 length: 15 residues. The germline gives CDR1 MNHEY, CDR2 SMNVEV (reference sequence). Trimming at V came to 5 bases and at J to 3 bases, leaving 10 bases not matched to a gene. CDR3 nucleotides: TGTGCCAGCAGTAGGGCCCTCAGCGGGGTCTACGAGCAGTACTTC. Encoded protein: CASSRALSGVYEQYF.